The 24 T cell receptor beta chains listed next were all sequenced from one sample in a study of beta chain features in type 1 diabetes. All of the isolated RNA was reverse transcribed, so expressed TCRB transcripts were sequenced. TCRdb's table, derived via immunoSEQ multiplex PCR, lists solely in-frame clones and lacks some. The profile shows hundreds of thousands of clones, approximately 13% of them singletons. Sequenced input: naive CD4+ T cells from blood. These receptors all come from a young man in good health.

CDR3 protein: CAWNAGSGNTIYF. The CDR3 nucleotides read TGTGCCTGGAATGCCGGGTCTGGAAACACCATATATTTT. J is TRBJ1-3 and V is TRBV30; D uncertain. V was trimmed by 4 bases and J by 1 base, leaving 8 bases between them. In germline, CDR1 is GTSNPN, CDR2 SVGIG (reference sequence). The CDR3 length is 13 residues.

This rearrangement joins TRBV4-1 to TRBJ2-1; 9 positions agree with TRBD1. CDR3 length: 16 amino acids. Germline lookup yields CDR1 MGHRA and CDR2 YSYEKL. V shed 3 bases, J shed 7 bases, and the junction held 10 bases outside the gene matches. The CDR3 region has the DNA TGCGCCAGCAGCCAGAGGGGCGGGACAGGGCTTAATGAGCAGTTCTTC. Translation: CASSQRGGTGLNEQFF.

Written as DNA, the CDR3 is TGCGCCAGCAGGACTCCGGGCACACACTATGAGCAGTTCTTC. Protein: CASRTPGTHYEQFF. This rearrangement joins TRBV4-1 to TRBJ2-1, with D hard to call. Germline V CDR1 and CDR2: MGHRA, YSYEKL. This CDR3 has 14 amino acids. The V and J ends lost 6 bases and 8 bases respectively, with 17 bases between them.

The chain uses TRBV5-6 and TRBJ2-5; D remains unclear. Trimming removed 2 bases at V and 2 bases at J, with 13 bases between. The CDR3 spans 15 residues. In germline, CDR1 is SGHDT, CDR2 YYEEEE. The DNA for the CDR3 is TGTGCCAGCAGCTTAAGGAACAGAGCACAAGAGACCCAGTACTTC. Translating it yields CASSLRNRAQETQYF.

The chain recombines TRBV4-1 with TRBJ1-1, with TRBD1 as a possible D gene (5 bases). V lost 6 bases and J lost 7, with 12 bases in between. Germline CDR1 reads MGHRA; CDR2 reads YSYEKL. The CDR3 contains 12 residues. The CDR3 loop reads CASRQGRNEAFF. Written as DNA, the CDR3 is TGCGCCAGCAGGCAGGGTAGGAATGAAGCTTTCTTT.

The chain links TRBV19 to TRBJ2-1; D not resolved. V shed 1 base and J shed 7 bases, with 5 bases lying between them. This CDR3 comprises 12 residues. Germline V gene lookup returns CDR1 LNHDA and CDR2 SQIVND (reference sequence). CDR3 coding DNA: TGTGCCAGTAGTATAGTAGGGAATGAGCAGTTCTTC. Translating it yields CASSIVGNEQFF.

The chain is built from TRBV7-2 and TRBJ1-2; D not resolved. V lost 3 bases to trimming and J lost 5 bases, with 7 bases between them. This CDR3 comprises 12 residues. Germline CDR1 SGHTA, CDR2 FQGNSA. CDR3 bases: TGTGCCAGCAGCTTTCCAGCATATGGCTACACCTTC. It encodes CASSFPAYGYTF.

This clone has more than one count but fewer than ten. The chain joins TRBV20-1 to TRBJ1-1; tentative D call: TRBD1 (6 bases). CDR1 is DFQATT, CDR2 SNEGSKA, per germline (reference sequence). The V end lost 2 bases, the J end lost 8 bases, and 9 bases lay between the germline ends. The CDR3 is 11 residues long. The CDR3 nucleotides read TGCAGTGCTAGATCGCAGGGGGAAGCTTTCTTT. Protein: CSARSQGEAFF.

V and J are TRBV15 and TRBJ1-2; D unresolved. Trimming shortened V by 0 bases and J by 5 bases, and 13 bases separated the two germline ends. The CDR3 contains 15 residues. CDR1 is LNHNV, CDR2 YYDKDF, per germline (reference sequence). This CDR3 reads CATSRDPNGEYGYTF. CDR3 in DNA: TGTGCCACCAGCAGAGATCCTAACGGAGAATATGGCTACACCTTC.

This clone was recorded a few times. The chain combines TRBV6-1 with TRBJ2-5; perhaps D is TRBD1 or TRBD2 (5 bases each). There are 15 residues in the CDR3. Trimming pared 2 bases from V and 7 bases from J, leaving 17 bases between. Germline V gives CDR1 MNHNS, CDR2 SASEGT. CDR3 protein: CASSELGQHRGTQYF. The CDR3 DNA sequence: TGTGCCAGCAGTGAATTGGGGCAGCACCGGGGGACCCAGTACTTC.

This clone has more than one count but fewer than ten. The rearrangement joins TRBV4-1 to TRBJ1-6; the D gene is possibly TRBD1 (5 bases). Germline V gives CDR1 MGHRA, CDR2 YSYEKL. This CDR3 region has 17 residues. Trimming cost V 0 bases and J 7 bases, with 16 bases left between them. The CDR3 nucleotides read TGCGCCAGCAGCCAAGATTTCCCTAGGCAGGGAAATTCACCCCTCCACTTT. Amino acid sequence: CASSQDFPRQGNSPLHF.

This clone was detected only a few times. The genes are TRBV18 and TRBJ2-1, with TRBD2 as a possible D gene (6 bases). Between the trimmed V and J ends, which lost 5 bases and 3 bases, there was a span of 8 bases. This CDR3 comprises 13 residues. The V gene's germline CDR1 is KGHSH and CDR2 LQKENI. CDR3 sequence reads: CASSSTSYNEQFF. DNA of the CDR3: TGTGCCAGCTCATCGACTAGCTACAATGAGCAGTTCTTC.

The chain carries TRBV10-2 and TRBJ1-6, with 9 bases matching TRBD1. Germline V gives CDR1 WSHSY, CDR2 SAAADI. Trimming at V came to 8 bases and at J to 10 bases, leaving 6 bases not matched to a gene. The CDR3 is made up of 13 amino acids. In nucleotides, the CDR3 is TGCGCCAGCTCGGGACAGGGTCTGTCACCCCTCCACTTT. Translated: CASSGQGLSPLHF.

This chain connects TRBV7-2 to TRBJ1-5; 8 bases are a match to TRBD1. CDR1 is SGHTA, CDR2 FQGNSA, per germline. CDR3 size: 15 residues. V trimming: 5 bases; J trimming: 4 bases; junction bases outside the gene matches: 7. CDR3 region: CASSGQTGANQPQHF. DNA of the CDR3: TGTGCCAGCAGCGGACAGACAGGGGCGAATCAGCCCCAGCATTTT.

This clone appeared a few times. This sequence joins TRBV5-6 and TRBJ2-5, with D uncertain. Between the trimmed V and J ends, which lost 0 bases and 3 bases, there was a span of 6 bases. Germline V CDR1 and CDR2: SGHDT, YYEEEE. The CDR3 is 13 amino acids. CDR3 nucleotide sequence: TGTGCCAGCAGCTTGGTCGCAGAAGAGACCCAGTACTTC. Translated, it gives CASSLVAEETQYF.

The chain links TRBV7-9 to TRBJ2-3; 10 bases are a match to TRBD2. This CDR3 is 17 amino acids long. The junction had 8 bases not matched to a gene; V was cut back by 2 bases and J by 3 bases. Germline CDR1 reads SEHNR; CDR2 reads FQNEAQ (reference sequence). CDR3 coding DNA: TGTGCCAGCAGCTTATTAGGGACTAGCGCCGGGACAGATACGCAGTATTTT. Protein product: CASSLLGTSAGTDTQYF.

This sequence joins TRBV2 and TRBJ2-3; D is unclear. Germline-derived CDR1 and CDR2 are SNHLY and FYNNEI. The V gene lost 6 bases and the J gene lost 5 bases, with 15 bases spanning the gap. The CDR3 consists of 14 residues. CDR3 in DNA: TGTGCCAGCAGAGTTAGGACGAACGTAGATACGCAGTATTTT. As protein: CASRVRTNVDTQYF. The full variable domain, completed using reference TRBV2 and TRBJ2-3, is EPEVTQTPSHQVTQMGQEVILRCVPISNHLYFYWYRQILGQKVEFLVSFYNNEISEKSEIFDDQFSVERPDGSNFTLKIRSTKLEDSAMYFCASRVRTNVDTQYFGPGTRLTVL.

Here the CDR3 reads CASSVDIRAAKLFF. DNA for the CDR3: TGTGCCAGCAGCGTAGATATTAGGGCAGCAAAACTGTTTTTT. V and J are TRBV9 and TRBJ1-4; D is undetermined. Trimming took off 0 bases at V and 10 bases at J, with 13 bases between the two ends. The CDR3 loop spans 14 amino acids. Germline V gives CDR1 SGDLS, CDR2 YYNGEE.

The chain links TRBV7-2 to TRBJ2-2; 11 nucleotides align to TRBD2. The CDR3 covers 18 residues. Per germline, CDR1 SGHTA and CDR2 FQGNSA. J was trimmed by 0 bases and V by 1 base; bases with no gene match: 4. In DNA form, the CDR3 reads TGTGCCAGCAGCTTAGTTCTAGCGGGAGGTGCGAACACCGGGGAGCTGTTTTTT. Its protein product is CASSLVLAGGANTGELFF.

This clone was seen only a few times. This chain links TRBV2 with TRBJ2-7; D not certain. This CDR3 is 14 amino acids long. Looked up from germline, CDR1 is SNHLY and CDR2 is FYNNEI. Trimming removed 7 bases from V and 2 bases from J, with 15 bases in between. The CDR3 nucleotides read TGTGCCAGCAACTTCAAAGTGGGCCCCTACGAGCAGTACTTC. Protein: CASNFKVGPYEQYF.

This clone was observed at least ten times. The chain recombines TRBV7-9 with TRBJ2-5, with 7 bases lining up with TRBD2. Germline lookup yields CDR1 SEHNR and CDR2 FQNEAQ (reference sequence). Trimming took 5 bases from V and 5 from J; bases not matched to a gene: 5. CDR3 length equals 13 residues. The CDR3 DNA reads as TGTGCCAGCAGCCCGGGACTATGGGAGACCCAGTACTTC. Residues: CASSPGLWETQYF.

The sample holds a few counts of this clone. This chain uses TRBV19 with TRBJ2-3, with 10 bases lining up with TRBD2. The CDR3 sequence is 16 residues long. The trim removed 3 bases at V and 1 base at J, leaving 4 bases unmatched. Germline lookup yields CDR1 LNHDA and CDR2 SQIVND (reference sequence). CDR3 amino acids: CASSIAAGGGTDTQYF. CDR3 DNA sequence: TGTGCCAGTAGTATCGCAGCGGGAGGGGGCACAGATACGCAGTATTTT.

This chain links TRBV7-2 with TRBJ2-1, with D possibly matching TRBD2 (7 bases). In germline, CDR1 is SGHTA, CDR2 FQGNSA. The V and J ends lost 5 bases and 5 bases respectively, with 25 bases between them. The CDR3 covers 18 residues. CDR3 sequence reads: CASSRAWRGPYPNNEQFF. Here the CDR3 DNA reads TGTGCCAGCAGCCGTGCGTGGCGGGGGCCCTACCCCAACAATGAGCAGTTCTTC.

The genes are TRBV7-9 and TRBJ2-1; D is uncertain. This CDR3 is built from 12 residues. Germline V lookup: CDR1 SEHNR, CDR2 FQNEAQ (reference sequence). The V gene lost 5 bases and the J gene lost 9 bases, with 11 bases spanning the gap. The CDR3 loop reads CASSPQVGEQFF. The CDR3, as DNA: TGTGCCAGCAGCCCCCAGGTCGGTGAGCAGTTCTTC.